The rows below give T cell receptor beta chains drawn from one sample of a study of T cells in Graves' hyperthyroidism and ophthalmopathy. TCRdb re-derived calls from the multiplex PCR reads in MiXCR, one entry per CDR3 protein. The data hold about 610,000 distinct CDR3 sequences, with roughly 15% observed a single time. The source material was blood. The receptors originated from a middle-aged woman with Graves' ophthalmopathy. CDR3s include the opening cysteine and the closing phenylalanine or tryptophan. A D gene is named only where the DNA matches it firmly. Clone size appears in some rows only: once, few, many, or a class for an expanded clone.

TRBV29-1	many	TRBJ2-7	.	CSVGGATYEQYF	TGCAGCGTTGGGGGGGCCACCTACGAGCAGTACTTC
TRBV28	many	TRBJ2-1	.	CASSLGRANEQFF	TGTGCCAGCAGTTTAGGTAGGGCCAATGAGCAGTTCTTC
TRBV19	many	TRBJ1-2	.	CASSIALTGYGYTF	TGTGCCAGTAGTATAGCCTTGACGGGATATGGCTACACCTTC
TRBV6-5	many	TRBJ2-5	.	CASSYSSWSQETQYF	TGTGCCAGCAGTTACTCGTCCTGGAGCCAAGAGACCCAGTACTTC
TRBV12-3/TRBV12-4	many	TRBJ2-7	TRBD2	CASSQLASEQYF	TGTGCCAGCAGTCAACTAGCGTCCGAGCAGTACTTC
TRBV7-2	many	TRBJ2-2	.	CASSLSGGEMSGELFF	TGTGCCAGCAGCTTATCGGGGGGCGAGATGTCCGGGGAGCTGTTTTTT
TRBV6-2/TRBV6-3	many	TRBJ2-7	.	CASHFDRSSYEQYF	TGTGCCAGCCACTTCGACCGTAGCTCCTACGAGCAGTACTTC
TRBV18	few	TRBJ1-1	TRBD1	CASSPGQDSEAFF	TGTGCCAGCTCTCCGGGACAGGATAGTGAAGCTTTCTTT
TRBV6-5	many	TRBJ1-2	.	CATRRRAEGYGYTF	TGTGCCACTAGACGGAGAGCCGAAGGCTATGGCTACACCTTC
TRBV29-1	many	TRBJ1-1	TRBD1	CSVEPGQGAAEAFF	TGCAGCGTTGAACCGGGACAGGGGGCCGCGGAAGCTTTCTTT
TRBV12-3/TRBV12-4	many	TRBJ2-2	TRBD2	CASSGLAPNTGELFF	TGTGCCAGCAGCGGACTAGCGCCGAACACCGGGGAGCTGTTTTTT
TRBV14	.	TRBJ2-5	.	CASSQLGVEETQYF	TGTGCCAGCAGCCAACTTGGGGTCGAAGAGACCCAGTACTTC
TRBV5-6	many	TRBJ1-2	.	CASSVGGAYGYTF	TGTGCCAGCAGCGTAGGGGGAGCCTATGGCTACACCTTC
TRBV6-5	many	TRBJ2-7	TRBD2	CASSYPGLAEAYEQYF	TGTGCCAGCAGTTACCCGGGACTAGCGGAAGCCTACGAGCAGTACTTC
TRBV6-1	few	TRBJ2-2	.	CASSRQDSTGEPFF	TGTGCCAGCAGTCGACAAGACAGCACCGGGGAGCCGTTTTTT
TRBV28	.	TRBJ2-1	TRBD1	CASSWDRADYNEQFF	TGTGCCAGCAGTTGGGACAGGGCCGACTACAATGAGCAGTTCTTC
TRBV6-1	many	TRBJ2-7	.	CASRLADLGSYEQYF	TGTGCCAGCAGGCTAGCTGATCTGGGCTCCTACGAGCAGTACTTC
TRBV6-2/TRBV6-3	many	TRBJ1-5	.	CASSLRVGQPQHF	TGTGCCAGCAGCTTAAGGGTGGGACAGCCCCAGCATTTT
TRBV27	many	TRBJ2-1	.	CASSLVLGNEQFF	TGTGCCAGCAGTTTAGTCTTAGGCAATGAGCAGTTCTTC
TRBV10-3	few	TRBJ1-1	TRBD1	CATGGQGTEAFF	TGTGCCACCGGGGGACAGGGGACTGAAGCTTTCTTT
TRBV3-1	few	TRBJ1-5	TRBD1	CASSGSPGTAHQPQHF	TGTGCCAGCAGCGGGAGTCCAGGGACAGCCCATCAGCCCCAGCATTTT
TRBV7-8	.	TRBJ1-1	.	CASSLAGLMDTEAFF	TGTGCCAGCAGCTTAGCGGGACTCATGGACACTGAAGCTTTCTTT
TRBV15	.	TRBJ1-4	.	CATSRDGRADNEKPFF	TGTGCCACCAGCAGAGATGGAAGGGCCGATAATGAAAAACCGTTTTTT
TRBV2	.	TRBJ2-2	.	CASSEVARGPGAGELFF	TGTGCCAGCAGTGAAGTAGCGCGAGGGCCAGGCGCCGGGGAGCTGTTTTTT
TRBV6-5	few	TRBJ1-1	.	CASSYSLGLEAFF	TGTGCCAGCAGTTACTCGTTGGGACTGGAAGCTTTCTTT
TRBV6-1	many	TRBJ2-5	TRBD1	CASSKGQGPQETQYF	TGTGCCAGCAGTAAAGGACAGGGGCCTCAAGAGACCCAGTACTTC
TRBV6-1	many	TRBJ2-5	.	CASSEDGGQASQYF	TGTGCCAGCAGTGAAGATGGGGGGCAGGCGTCCCAGTACTTC
TRBV25-1	few	TRBJ2-5	.	CASSEMGTPRGRETQYF	TGTGCCAGCAGTGAAATGGGGACGCCGCGGGGCCGAGAGACCCAGTACTTC
TRBV6-1	many	TRBJ1-2	.	CASSESGAYGYTF	TGTGCCAGCAGTGAGTCAGGGGCTTATGGCTACACCTTC
TRBV5-1	few	TRBJ1-1	.	CASSLASDYPYTEAFF	TGCGCCAGCAGCTTGGCCTCGGATTACCCCTACACTGAAGCTTTCTTT
TRBV11-2	.	TRBJ2-5	.	CASSLSGVGTQYF	TGTGCCAGCAGCCTCTCGGGGGTGGGGACCCAGTACTTC
TRBV6-4	many	TRBJ2-7	.	CASSDPGLSYEQYF	TGTGCCAGCAGTGATCCGGGACTTTCCTACGAGCAGTACTTC
TRBV7-2	.	TRBJ2-7	.	CASSPVAPYEQYF	TGTGCCAGCAGCCCGGTGGCTCCCTACGAGCAGTACTTC
TRBV5-1	many	TRBJ2-5	.	CASSLGQAEETQYF	TGCGCCAGCAGCTTGGGACAGGCAGAAGAGACCCAGTACTTC
TRBV7-9	many	TRBJ1-5	.	CASSWEYQPQHF	TGTGCCAGCAGCTGGGAATATCAGCCCCAGCATTTT
TRBV27	.	TRBJ1-2	.	CASSPSEGGYTF	TGTGCCAGCAGTCCCTCGGAGGGTGGCTACACCTTC
TRBV20-1	many	TRBJ1-2	.	CSASHTAISYGYTF	TGCAGTGCTAGTCATACAGCAATCTCCTATGGCTACACCTTC
TRBV19	many	TRBJ1-5	.	CASSIGQLRNQPQHF	TGTGCCAGTAGTATCGGACAGCTCAGGAATCAGCCCCAGCATTTT
TRBV20-1	medium-sized	TRBJ1-1	.	CSVFGPQVTEAFF	TGCAGCGTCTTTGGGCCGCAGGTGACTGAAGCTTTCTTT
TRBV3-1	many	TRBJ1-5	TRBD1	CASSQGGRGQPQHF	TGTGCCAGCAGTCAGGGGGGCAGGGGTCAGCCCCAGCATTTT
TRBV7-2	many	TRBJ2-5	.	CASSLSATNQETQYF	TGTGCCAGCAGCTTAAGTGCGACTAACCAAGAGACCCAGTACTTC
TRBV14	many	TRBJ1-1	.	CASSQGPGRNTEAFF	TGTGCCAGCAGCCAAGGGCCAGGCAGGAACACTGAAGCTTTCTTT
TRBV28	many	TRBJ2-4	TRBD2	CASRPRDYSNIQYF	TGTGCCAGCAGGCCCCGGGACTACTCAAACATTCAGTACTTC
TRBV19	many	TRBJ1-1	.	CASSIYGKGNTEAFF	TGTGCCAGTAGTATATATGGGAAAGGGAACACTGAAGCTTTCTTT
TRBV27	.	TRBJ2-5	.	CASSLTAANQETQYF	TGTGCCAGCAGTCTTACGGCAGCGAACCAAGAGACCCAGTACTTC
TRBV28	many	TRBJ2-7	TRBD1	CASSLTGASSYEQYF	TGTGCCAGCAGCCTGACAGGGGCGAGCTCCTACGAGCAGTACTTC
TRBV20-1	.	TRBJ1-2	.	CSARDRNSVDSNYGYTF	TGCAGTGCTAGAGACCGGAATTCAGTCGATTCTAACTATGGCTACACCTTC
TRBV6-5	many	TRBJ1-1	.	CASVPGGDTEAFF	TGTGCCAGCGTACCCGGGGGCGACACTGAAGCTTTCTTT
TRBV3-1	.	TRBJ2-5	.	CASSRIPNQETQYF	TGTGCCAGCAGCCGAATCCCGAACCAAGAGACCCAGTACTTC
TRBV28	few	TRBJ1-2	.	CASSPGGARYGYTF	TGTGCCAGCAGTCCCGGAGGGGCTCGGTATGGCTACACCTTC
TRBV20-1	few	TRBJ2-7	TRBD2	CSARDLAGGAYEQYF	TGCAGTGCTAGAGATTTAGCGGGAGGAGCCTACGAGCAGTACTTC
TRBV11-2	many	TRBJ2-5	.	CASSLWDSQETQYF	TGTGCCAGCAGCTTATGGGACTCCCAAGAGACCCAGTACTTC
TRBV11-2	many	TRBJ2-5	.	CASSDGLGKETQYF	TGTGCCAGCAGCGACGGGTTGGGGAAAGAGACCCAGTACTTC